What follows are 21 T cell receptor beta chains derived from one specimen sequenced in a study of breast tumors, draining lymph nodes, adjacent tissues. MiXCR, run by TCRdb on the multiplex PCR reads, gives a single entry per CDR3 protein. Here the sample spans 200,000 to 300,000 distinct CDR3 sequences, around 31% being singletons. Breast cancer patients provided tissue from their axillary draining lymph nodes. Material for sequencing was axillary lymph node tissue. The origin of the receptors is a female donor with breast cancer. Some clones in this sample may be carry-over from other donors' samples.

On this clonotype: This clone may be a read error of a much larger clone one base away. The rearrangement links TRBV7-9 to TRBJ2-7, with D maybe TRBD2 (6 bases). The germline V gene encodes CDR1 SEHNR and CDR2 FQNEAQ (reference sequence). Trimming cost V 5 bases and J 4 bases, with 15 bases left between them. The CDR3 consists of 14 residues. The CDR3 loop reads CASSPVGGIYEQYF. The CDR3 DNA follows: TGTGCCAGCAGCCCGGTGGGCGGGATATACGAGCAGTACTTC.

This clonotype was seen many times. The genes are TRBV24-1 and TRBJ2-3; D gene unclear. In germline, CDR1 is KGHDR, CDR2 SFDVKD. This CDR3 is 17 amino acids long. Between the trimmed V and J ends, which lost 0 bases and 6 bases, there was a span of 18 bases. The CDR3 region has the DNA TGTGCCACCAGTGATTTGTCTTTCCCACCGGATGGGGATACGCAGTATTTT. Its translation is CATSDLSFPPDGDTQYF.

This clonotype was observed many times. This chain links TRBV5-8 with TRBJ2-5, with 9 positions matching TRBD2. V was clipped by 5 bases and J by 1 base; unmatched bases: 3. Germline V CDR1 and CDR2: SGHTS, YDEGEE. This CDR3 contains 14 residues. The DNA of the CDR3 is TGTGCCAGCAGTCCTAGCGGGACCCAAGAGACCCAGTACTTC. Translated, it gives CASSPSGTQETQYF.

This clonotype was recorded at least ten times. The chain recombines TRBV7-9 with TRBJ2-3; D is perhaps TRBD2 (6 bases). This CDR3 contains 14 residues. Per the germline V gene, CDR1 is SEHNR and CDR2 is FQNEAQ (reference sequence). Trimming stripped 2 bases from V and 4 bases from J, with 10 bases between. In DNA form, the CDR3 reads TGTGCCAGCAGCTTAAGCGCGGGGCCAGATACGCAGTATTTT. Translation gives CASSLSAGPDTQYF.

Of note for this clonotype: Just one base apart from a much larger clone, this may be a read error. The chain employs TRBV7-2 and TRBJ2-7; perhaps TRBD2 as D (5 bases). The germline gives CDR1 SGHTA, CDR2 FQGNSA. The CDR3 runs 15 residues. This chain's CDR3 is CASSLIFEGTYGQYF. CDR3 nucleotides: TGTGCCAGCAGCTTAATATTTGAGGGAACCTACGGGCAGTACTTC.

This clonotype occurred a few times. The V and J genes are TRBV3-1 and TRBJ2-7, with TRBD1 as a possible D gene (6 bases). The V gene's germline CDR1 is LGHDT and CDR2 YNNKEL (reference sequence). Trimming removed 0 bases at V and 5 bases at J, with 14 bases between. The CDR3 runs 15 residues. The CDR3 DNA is TGTGCCAGCAGCCAAGACCGCAACAGGGTTAACGAGCAGTACTTC. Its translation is CASSQDRNRVNEQYF.

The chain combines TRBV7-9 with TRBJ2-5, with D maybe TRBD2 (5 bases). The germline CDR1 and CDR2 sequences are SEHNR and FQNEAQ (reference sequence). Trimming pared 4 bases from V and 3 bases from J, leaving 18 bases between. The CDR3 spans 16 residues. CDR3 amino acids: CASSWVERAAEETQYF. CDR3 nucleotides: TGTGCCAGCAGCTGGGTGGAACGGGCAGCGGAAGAGACCCAGTACTTC.

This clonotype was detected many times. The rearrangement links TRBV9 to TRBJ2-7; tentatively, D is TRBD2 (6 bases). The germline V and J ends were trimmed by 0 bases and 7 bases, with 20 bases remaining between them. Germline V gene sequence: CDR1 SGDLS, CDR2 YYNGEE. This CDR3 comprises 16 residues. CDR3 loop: CASSVGRGEIRSEQYF. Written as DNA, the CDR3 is TGTGCCAGCAGCGTAGGGAGGGGTGAGATTCGGTCGGAGCAGTACTTC.

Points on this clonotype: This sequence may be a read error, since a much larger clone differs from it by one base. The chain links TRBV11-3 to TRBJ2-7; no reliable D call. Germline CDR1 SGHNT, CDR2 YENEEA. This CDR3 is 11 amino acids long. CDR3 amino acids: CASSLKDEPYF. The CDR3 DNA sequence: TGTGCCAGCAGCTTGAAGGACGAGCCGTACTTC.

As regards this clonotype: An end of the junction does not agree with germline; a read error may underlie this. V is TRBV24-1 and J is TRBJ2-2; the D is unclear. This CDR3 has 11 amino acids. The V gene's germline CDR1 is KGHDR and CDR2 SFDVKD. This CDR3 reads CATSDTRELFF. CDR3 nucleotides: TGTGCCACCAGTGACACCCGGGAGCTGTTTTTT.

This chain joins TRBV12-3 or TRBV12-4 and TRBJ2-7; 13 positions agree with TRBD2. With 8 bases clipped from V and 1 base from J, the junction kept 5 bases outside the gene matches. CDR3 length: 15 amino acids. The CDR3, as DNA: TGTGCCAGCGGGACTAGCGGGACCCTTTCCTACGAGCAGTACTTC. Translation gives CASGTSGTLSYEQYF.

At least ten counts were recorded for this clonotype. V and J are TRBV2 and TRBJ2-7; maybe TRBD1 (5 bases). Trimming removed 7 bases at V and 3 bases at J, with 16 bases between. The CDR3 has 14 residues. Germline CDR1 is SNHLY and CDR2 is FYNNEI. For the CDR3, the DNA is TGTGCCAGCATGCAACAGGTTGGGATCTACGAGCAGTACTTC. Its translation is CASMQQVGIYEQYF. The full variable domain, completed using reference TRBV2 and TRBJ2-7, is EPEVTQTPSHQVTQMGQEVILRCVPISNHLYFYWYRQILGQKVEFLVSFYNNEISEKSEIFDDQFSVERPDGSNFTLKIRSTKLEDSAMYFCASMQQVGIYEQYFGPGTRLTVT.

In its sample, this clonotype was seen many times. CDR3 nucleotide sequence: TGTGCCAGCACCCCGGACCGGGGCACCGGGGAGCTGTTTTTT. This gives the protein CASTPDRGTGELFF. The chain joins TRBV11-2 to TRBJ2-2; D is perhaps TRBD2 (5 bases). Germline V gene data show CDR1 as SGHAT and CDR2 as FQNNGV. V lost 7 bases to trimming and J lost 4 bases, with 13 bases between them. The CDR3 extends over 14 amino acids.

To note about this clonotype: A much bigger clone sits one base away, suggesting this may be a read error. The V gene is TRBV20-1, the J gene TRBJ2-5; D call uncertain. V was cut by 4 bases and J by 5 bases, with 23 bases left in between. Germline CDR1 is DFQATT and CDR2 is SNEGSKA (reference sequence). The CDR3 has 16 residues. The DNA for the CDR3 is TGCAGTGCTATTCTGGGTGGCGGAGCCCCCTCGGAGACCCAGTACTTC. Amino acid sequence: CSAILGGGAPSETQYF.

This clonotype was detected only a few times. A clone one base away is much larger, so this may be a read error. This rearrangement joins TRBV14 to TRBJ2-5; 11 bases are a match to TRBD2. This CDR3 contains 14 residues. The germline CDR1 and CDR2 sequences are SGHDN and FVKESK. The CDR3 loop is CASRTSGNQETQCF. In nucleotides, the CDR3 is TGTGCCAGCAGGACTAGCGGGAATCAAGAGACCCAGTGCTTC. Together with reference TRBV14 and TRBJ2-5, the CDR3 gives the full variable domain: EAGVTQFPSHSVIEKGQTVTLRCDPISGHDNLYWYRRVMGKEIKFLLHFVKESKQDESGMPNNRFLAERTGGTYSTLKVQPAELEDSGVYFCASRTSGNQETQCFGPGTRLLVL.

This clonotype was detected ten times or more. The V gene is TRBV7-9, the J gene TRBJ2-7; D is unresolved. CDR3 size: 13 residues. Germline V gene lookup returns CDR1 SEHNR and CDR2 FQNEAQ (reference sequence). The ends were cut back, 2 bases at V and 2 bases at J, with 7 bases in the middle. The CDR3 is CASSLLPTYEQYF. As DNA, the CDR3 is TGTGCCAGCAGCTTATTACCAACCTACGAGCAGTACTTC.

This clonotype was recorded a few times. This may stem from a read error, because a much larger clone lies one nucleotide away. CDR3 in DNA: TGCAGTGCCACCGGGACTAGCGGGAGAACGGGGCAGTTCTTC. Translated: CSATGTSGRTGQFF. This sequence joins TRBV20-1 and TRBJ2-1; 14 bases fit TRBD2. This CDR3 is built from 14 residues. J was trimmed by 12 bases and V by 6 bases; bases with no gene match: 10. The germline CDR1 and CDR2 sequences are DFQATT and SNEGSKA (reference sequence).

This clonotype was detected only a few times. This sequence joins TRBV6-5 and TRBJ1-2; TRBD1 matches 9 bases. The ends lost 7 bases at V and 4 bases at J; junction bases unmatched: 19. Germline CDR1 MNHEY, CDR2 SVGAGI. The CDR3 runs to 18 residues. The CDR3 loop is CASNKRINRGLPFYGYTF. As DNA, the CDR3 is TGTGCCAGCAACAAACGAATTAACAGGGGGCTACCCTTCTATGGCTACACCTTC.

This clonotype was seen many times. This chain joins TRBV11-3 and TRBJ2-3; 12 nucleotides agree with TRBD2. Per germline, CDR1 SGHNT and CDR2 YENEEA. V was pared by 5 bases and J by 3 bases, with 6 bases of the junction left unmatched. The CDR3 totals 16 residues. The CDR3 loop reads CASSPSTSGRTDTQYF. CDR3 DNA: TGTGCCAGCAGCCCATCGACTAGCGGGAGAACAGATACGCAGTATTTT.

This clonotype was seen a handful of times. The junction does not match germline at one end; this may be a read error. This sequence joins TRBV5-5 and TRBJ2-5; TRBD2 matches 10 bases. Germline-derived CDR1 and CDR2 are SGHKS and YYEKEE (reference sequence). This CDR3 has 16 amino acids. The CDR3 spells CASSPILAGPQEAQYF. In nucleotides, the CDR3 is TGTGCCAGCAGCCCGATACTAGCGGGGCCACAAGAGGCCCAGTACTTC.

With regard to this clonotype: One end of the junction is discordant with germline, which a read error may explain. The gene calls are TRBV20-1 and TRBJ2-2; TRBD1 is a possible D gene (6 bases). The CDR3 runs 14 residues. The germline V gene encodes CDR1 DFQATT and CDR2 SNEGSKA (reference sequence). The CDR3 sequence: CSARETQGTGELFF. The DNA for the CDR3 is TGCAGTGCTAGAGAAACCCAGGGGACCGGGGAGCTGTTCTTT.